This T cell receptor (beta chain) came from a study of neurological immune-mediated disorders. MiXCR, applied by TCRdb to the 5' RACE reads, yields one record per CDR3 protein. The data contain about 45,000 distinct CDR3 sequences, 20% to 25% of them singletons. Specified time point: technical triplicate 3. Preparation of the unsorted libraries drew on 2 million PBMCs stored at -80 C. The germline V and J ends were trimmed by 1 base and 6 bases, with 7 bases remaining between them. CDR3 length: 12 amino acids. Germline values: CDR1 SGHRS, CDR2 YFSETQ. Overall study results and limits: Among expanded clones, no CDR3 amino acid sequences were shared across subjects, a pattern suggesting private repertoires in all groups.

This clonotype was counted many times. Its antigen is currently unknown. The chain carries TRBV5-1 and TRBJ1-2; D is undetermined. The TCR sequence derives from a man in his 60s with HTLV-1-associated myelopathy (HAM/TSP). The sample comprised PBMCs. This chain's CDR3 is CASSLNGDGYTF. The CDR3 region has the DNA TGCGCCAGCAGCTTGAACGGGGATGGCTACACCTTC.